These 18 T cell receptor beta chains were all obtained from the same sample, sequenced in a study of CD8 T cells in ankylosing spondylitis. Findings and limits, study-wide: There was a TCR beta motif, made of several highly homologous variants, that appeared characteristic of ankylosing spondylitis blood.

One entry per CDR3 protein, called by TCRdb with MiXCR from the 5' RACE reads. Among fewer than 500,000 distinct CDR3 sequences listed, 20% to 30% were seen once. No antigen is known for these receptors. The specimen sequenced was blood, either unsorted or a sorted T cell fraction (not recorded which). The receptors here all came from a male donor with ankylosing spondylitis.

This chain links TRBV20-1 with TRBJ2-3; 11 nucleotides align to TRBD2. The V and J ends lost 6 bases and 7 bases, in that order; junction bases with no gene match: 6. CDR3 length: 13 residues. Germline V gives CDR1 DFQATT, CDR2 SNEGSKA (reference sequence). CDR3 residues: CSAGTSGSYTQYF. CDR3 DNA sequence: TGCAGTGCCGGTACTAGCGGGAGTTATACGCAGTATTTT.

This chain uses TRBV28 with TRBJ2-6; 7 nucleotides align to TRBD1. In germline, CDR1 is MDHEN, CDR2 SYDVKM. Losses at the gene ends were 7 bases for V and 0 bases for J; bases not matched to a gene: 12. The CDR3 sequence is 18 residues long. The CDR3 nucleotides read TGTGCCAGCAAGACTCGGGACAGCTATTCCTCTGGGGCCAACGTCCTGACTTTC. Its translation is CASKTRDSYSSGANVLTF.

The chain employs TRBV25-1 and TRBJ1-1; D call uncertain. This CDR3 contains 14 residues. Trimming cost V 1 base and J 1 base, with 7 bases left between them. Germline-derived CDR1 and CDR2 are MGHDK and SYGVNS. As DNA, the CDR3 is TGTGCCAGCAGTGAATCGGGGAAGAACACTGAAGCTTTCTTT. Amino acids: CASSESGKNTEAFF.

The V call is TRBV12-3 or TRBV12-4, the J call TRBJ1-1; no firm D call. V lost 7 bases and J lost 0, with 12 bases in between. CDR3 length: 14 amino acids. The DNA of the CDR3 is TGTGCCAGCACTATACAGCGATTGAACACTGAAGCTTTCTTT. This encodes CASTIQRLNTEAFF.

The V and J genes are TRBV5-1 and TRBJ1-1, with 9 bases that match TRBD1. Germline assignment: CDR1 SGHRS and CDR2 YFSETQ. V was pared by 4 bases and J by 10 bases, with 11 bases of the junction left unmatched. The CDR3 spans 14 residues. DNA for the CDR3: TGCGCCAGCAGCCGCCGGGACAGGGATTCGGGAGCTTTCTTT. Translating gives CASSRRDRDSGAFF.

The genes are TRBV24-1 and TRBJ2-5; the match to TRBD1 covers 7 bases. CDR1 and CDR2 from the germline V gene are KGHDR and SFDVKD. This CDR3 contains 12 residues. With 3 bases clipped from V and 7 bases from J, the junction kept 1 base outside the gene matches. CDR3 sequence: CATSDPGGTQYF. The CDR3 nucleotides read TGTGCCACCAGTGATCCAGGGGGGACCCAGTACTTC.

The V call is TRBV24-1, the J call TRBJ2-2, with a tentative D call TRBD1 (5 bases). Germline CDR1 reads KGHDR; CDR2 reads SFDVKD. Trimming stripped 4 bases from V and 1 base from J, with 18 bases between. The CDR3 length is 18 residues. CDR3 sequence: CATSDQLGAGKNTGELFF. The CDR3 DNA sequence: TGTGCCACCAGTGACCAGCTTGGGGCAGGGAAGAACACCGGGGAGCTGTTTTTT.

There are a few counts of this clonotype. The chain uses TRBV15 and TRBJ2-1; D perhaps matches TRBD2 (6 bases). The V end lost 9 bases, the J end lost 7 bases, and 22 bases lay between the germline ends. This CDR3 has 15 residues. Germline CDR1 LNHNV, CDR2 YYDKDF (reference sequence). The CDR3 DNA is TGTGCCACAACTCGGGACTCAGACCCTAAGAATGAGCAGTTCTTC. Encoded protein: CATTRDSDPKNEQFF.

The chain employs TRBV5-1 and TRBJ2-5; D is unclear. The CDR3 is made up of 13 amino acids. Germline CDR1 SGHRS, CDR2 YFSETQ. The V end lost 2 bases, the J end lost 2 bases, and 7 bases lay between the germline ends. CDR3 sequence: CASSLYKQETQYF. The DNA of the CDR3 is TGCGCCAGCAGCTTATATAAACAAGAGACCCAGTACTTC.

The V and J genes are TRBV12-3 or TRBV12-4 and TRBJ2-3; 7 nucleotides line up with TRBD1. This CDR3 is built from 13 residues. J gave up 5 bases and V 7 bases, and 6 bases lay outside the gene matches. As DNA, the CDR3 is TGTGCCAGCACCCCCCGGGACAGAGATACGCAGTATTTT. The encoded protein is CASTPRDRDTQYF.

The chain couples TRBV29-1 to TRBJ2-6, with D uncertain. With 6 bases removed from V and 4 bases from J, the gap between germline ends came to 16 bases. The CDR3 contains 15 residues. Germline V lookup: CDR1 SQVTM, CDR2 ANQGSEA. The CDR3 here is CSVRVSGAGANVLTF. CDR3 bases: TGCAGCGTCCGTGTTTCGGGCGCCGGGGCCAACGTCCTGACTTTC.

This chain joins TRBV24-1 and TRBJ2-1; TRBD2 might be the D (6 bases). V lost 6 bases and J 9 bases, leaving 17 bases between the germline ends. Germline lookup yields CDR1 KGHDR and CDR2 SFDVKD. There are 14 residues in the CDR3. The CDR3: CATSSGLALGEQFF. In DNA form, the CDR3 reads TGTGCCACCAGTTCGGGACTTGCGCTTGGTGAGCAGTTCTTC.

The table lists this clonotype with a few counts. The rearrangement links TRBV20-1 to TRBJ2-3, with 10 bases identical to TRBD2. Germline trimming cut 0 bases from V and 4 bases from J; bases unmatched to any gene: 13. Germline CDR1 DFQATT, CDR2 SNEGSKA (reference sequence). The CDR3 is 18 residues long. In nucleotides, the CDR3 is TGCAGTGCTAGAGATCTCTACACTAGCGGGAAGGCTTCAGATACGCAGTATTTT. Translation: CSARDLYTSGKASDTQYF.

This clonotype was detected a few times. The chain couples TRBV3-1 to TRBJ1-1; D call uncertain. Looked up from germline, CDR1 is LGHDT and CDR2 is YNNKEL (reference sequence). Trimming left V 4 bases short and J 1 base short, with 10 bases between. The CDR3 length is 14 residues. CDR3 residues: CASSPSGPNTEAFF. The CDR3 nucleotides read TGTGCCAGCAGCCCCTCGGGCCCGAACACTGAAGCTTTCTTT.

This clonotype was seen a few times. The chain employs TRBV27 and TRBJ1-5; tentatively, D is TRBD1 (6 bases). The CDR3 covers 15 residues. Germline lookup yields CDR1 MNHEY and CDR2 SMNVEV (reference sequence). Trimming left V 4 bases short and J 5 bases short, with 15 bases between. CDR3: CASSSLGGRYQPQHF. The CDR3 coding sequence is TGTGCCAGCAGTTCCCTCGGGGGGCGGTATCAGCCCCAGCATTTT.

This sequence joins TRBV5-6 and TRBJ2-7; TRBD2 might be the D (5 bases). Trimming took 6 bases from V and 0 from J, leaving 10 bases between them. Looked up from germline, CDR1 is SGHDT and CDR2 is YYEEEE. The CDR3 runs 13 residues. The CDR3 sequence is CASNPGLSYEQYF. The CDR3 DNA is TGTGCCAGCAACCCAGGACTCTCCTACGAGCAGTACTTC.

Only a few counts were recorded for this clonotype. DNA for the CDR3: TGTGCCAGCAGCCCCCGTAGGGGGTTAGAGACCCAGTACTTC. Protein product: CASSPRRGLETQYF. The rearrangement joins TRBV12-3 or TRBV12-4 to TRBJ2-5, with D possibly being TRBD1 (6 bases). Trimming pared 6 bases from V and 4 bases from J, leaving 15 bases between. The CDR3 has 14 amino acids.

The CDR3 sequence is CASSLAGGTGANVLTF. The DNA for the CDR3 is TGCGCCAGCAGCTTGGCGGGAGGAACTGGGGCCAACGTCCTGACTTTC. This chain joins TRBV5-1 and TRBJ2-6; 7 bases fit TRBD2. CDR3 length equals 16 residues. The J segment lost 2 bases and the V segment lost 0 bases, leaving 2 bases of the junction unmatched. Germline V gene data show CDR1 as SGHRS and CDR2 as YFSETQ.